Listed below are T cell receptor beta chains from one sample, sequenced in a study of blood T cell repertoires in COVID-19. The protocol was immunoSEQ multiplex PCR, while the TCRdb copy is restricted to in-frame clones and leaves out a portion. The sample comprises some 88,000 clones, 80% to 90% of which are singletons, and about 7.7% rests with the top ten. The material sequenced was peripheral blood. The receptor source for this set is a man aged 55 to 69 with acute or convalescent COVID-19. CDR3s include the opening cysteine and the closing phenylalanine or tryptophan. D genes are given only for firm matches. The size of a clone is reported for some rows only, either as once, few or many, or as a class for expanded clones.

J gene	D gene	V gene	CDR3 length	clone size	CDR3 DNA	CDR3 protein
TRBJ2-3	TRBD2	TRBV6-1	15	few	TGTGCCAGCAGTGAGAGCGGGAGGGCAGGAGATACGCAGTATTTT	CASSESGRAGDTQYF
TRBJ2-1	-	TRBV3-1/TRBV3-2	15	once	TGTGCCAGCAGACAAGCGGGACAGTGGGGCAATGAGCAGTTCTTC	CASRQAGQWGNEQFF
TRBJ2-5	TRBD2	TRBV5-1	17	-	TGCGCCAGCATGGGCGGGCTAGCGGGGGTTACGGAAGAGACCCAGTACTTC	CASMGGLAGVTEETQYF
TRBJ1-2	-	TRBV18	16	-	TGTGCCAGCTCACCACGAGTGGACAGCGTCAACTATGGCTACACCTTC	CASSPRVDSVNYGYTF
TRBJ1-2	TRBD1	TRBV6-6	15	-	TGTGCCCACGGACAGGGGAGTCCCGCTAACTATGGCTACACCTTC	CAHGQGSPANYGYTF
TRBJ2-5	TRBD1	TRBV7-2	15	-	TGTGCCAGCAGTCCTAGGACAGGGGGCGAAGAGACCCAGTACTTC	CASSPRTGGEETQYF
TRBJ2-2	-	TRBV19	11	-	TGTGCCAGTAGTAGAGCCGGGGAGCTGTTTTTT	CASSRAGELFF
TRBJ1-2	TRBD1	TRBV29-1	14	-	TGCAGCGTCAACAGGGGGCGGGGAGGGAATGGCTACACCTTC	CSVNRGRGGNGYTF
TRBJ2-2	-	TRBV19	14	-	TGTGCCAGTAGGATCAGGGTAAACACCGGGGAGCTGTTTTTT	CASRIRVNTGELFF
TRBJ1-2	-	TRBV6-5	15	-	TGTGCCAGCAGTTACTCGACCGGAAGAGGAGATGGCTACACCTTC	CASSYSTGRGDGYTF
TRBJ1-2	-	TRBV30	15	-	TGTGCCTGGGCCTGGGGGGGGGCACTTAACTATGGCTACACCTTC	CAWAWGGALNYGYTF
TRBJ1-3	-	TRBV7-9	15	-	TGTGCCAGCAGCTTAAACGGGATCCCTGGAAACACCATATATTTT	CASSLNGIPGNTIYF
TRBJ2-7	-	TRBV7-2	14	-	TGTGCCAGCAGCTTAGGTCCACCGGCGGTAGAGCAGTACTTC	CASSLGPPAVEQYF
TRBJ2-1	-	TRBV19	13	-	TGTGCCAGTACCCCCCGGACTGCTACGGAGCAGTTCTTC	CASTPRTATEQFF
TRBJ1-1	-	TRBV6-5	14	-	TGTGCCAGCAGGGACATTCCAGGGAACGCTGAAGCTTTCTTT	CASRDIPGNAEAFF
TRBJ2-5	-	TRBV7-3	13	-	TGTGCCAGCAGCTTAAGCGGCCGGGAGACCCAGTACTTC	CASSLSGRETQYF
TRBJ1-3	TRBD1	TRBV5-4	15	-	TGTGCCAGCACAAACAGGGGGTCCCCTGGAAACACCATATATTTT	CASTNRGSPGNTIYF
TRBJ1-1	-	TRBV4-3	14	-	TGCGCCAGCAGCCAAGTAGGAGGGATGAGTGAAGCTTTCTTT	CASSQVGGMSEAFF
TRBJ1-1	TRBD1	TRBV19	15	-	TGTGCCAGTAGTTTTGGGACAGGGAGGGCCACTGAAGCTTTCTTT	CASSFGTGRATEAFF
TRBJ1-5	-	TRBV6-6	13	-	TGTGCCAGCAGTTCGTTCAGGGGCGGGCCCCAGCATTTT	CASSSFRGGPQHF
TRBJ1-1	TRBD1	TRBV6-5	15	-	TGTGCCAGCCGAGACAGGGGGCGACCTCGACTAGAAGCTTTCTTT	CASRDRGRPRLEAFF
TRBJ2-5	-	TRBV27	15	-	TGTGCCAGCAGCTACGTTGCGGTCGTACAAGAGACCCAGTACTTC	CASSYVAVVQETQYF
TRBJ1-1	-	TRBV19	13	-	TGTGCCAGTAGTCCACAGGTGAACACTGAAGCTTTCTTT	CASSPQVNTEAFF
TRBJ1-2	TRBD1	TRBV11-2	12	once	TGTGCCAGCAGCCCTAGGGACAGCGGTTACACCTTC	CASSPRDSGYTF
TRBJ2-3	TRBD2	TRBV14	15	-	TGTGCCAGCAGCCAAGCCGGGAGGAGCACAGATACGCAGTATTTT	CASSQAGRSTDTQYF
TRBJ1-4	-	TRBV5-1	15	-	TGCGCCAGCCGGGGGTCCCCCATCGGAGCAGAAAAACTGTTTTTT	CASRGSPIGAEKLFF
TRBJ2-2	TRBD1	TRBV29-1	13	-	TGCAGCGTTAGGCGACAGGGTAGTGGGGAGCTGTTTTTT	CSVRRQGSGELFF
TRBJ2-3	TRBD2	TRBV7-9	16	-	TGTGCCAGCAGCAGACTAGCGGACCGCCCCACAGATACGCAGTATTTT	CASSRLADRPTDTQYF
TRBJ1-5	-	TRBV7-6	13	-	TGTGCCAGCAGCTTAGCGGCGGGGCAGCCCCAGCATTTT	CASSLAAGQPQHF
TRBJ1-2	TRBD1	TRBV4-3	17	-	TGCGCCAGCAGCCAAGATTCCAACCCGGGACAGGGGTATGGCTACACCTTC	CASSQDSNPGQGYGYTF
TRBJ2-3	-	TRBV12-3/TRBV12-4	13	-	TGTGCCAGTCGAAGGGGGGGCGCAGATACGCAGTATTTT	CASRRGGADTQYF